This T cell receptor (beta chain) was observed in a study of T cell responses to AZD1222 COVID-19 vaccine. Overall study results and limits: Within unmutated variant regions lay the reported targets of nearly half of spike-specific TCRs.

With regard to this clone: Its antigen is undetermined.

V gave up 2 bases and J gave up 1 base, with 7 bases separating them. There are 14 residues in the CDR3. Germline V CDR1 and CDR2: MNHEY, SVGEGT. The method was immunoSEQ multiplex PCR; TCRdb's version includes in-frame clones alone and lacks a portion of them. Of approximately 100,000 clones listed, 88% are singletons. This chain uses TRBV6-2 or TRBV6-3 with TRBJ2-3, with D unresolved. The source is an adult in good health. Sequencing was performed on peripheral blood, taken on day 0 of AZD1222 vaccination. CDR3 nucleotides: TGTGCCAGCAGTTACGTGAGCCGCACAGATACGCAGTATTTT. Translating it yields CASSYVSRTDTQYF.